This T cell receptor (beta chain) was recorded in a study of control samples from healthy donors and cancer patients. The repertoire was sequenced with immunoSEQ multiplex PCR; TCRdb's copy has only in-frame clones and lacks some. The sample consists of roughly 200,000 clones, about 93% of them appearing once. The germline gives CDR1 LGHDT, CDR2 YNNKEL (reference sequence). Trimming removed 1 base at V and 6 bases at J, with 9 bases between. The CDR3 covers 14 residues. The sequenced material came from blood. This sequence joins TRBV3-1 (or the pseudogene TRBV3-2) and TRBJ2-2, with D possibly called TRBD1 or TRBD2 (5 bases each). This TCR derives from a man between 18 and 35 years old in good health. In nucleotides, the CDR3 is TGTGCCAGCAGCCAAGGGGGGTACGCCGGGGAGCTGTTTTTT. Protein sequence: CASSQGGYAGELFF.